This T cell receptor beta chain was identified during a study of PD-1 blockade in classical Hodgkin lymphoma (dated by TCRdb to the early 2020s). Turning to the overall study: Nivolumab dosing was 3 mg/kg intravenously every 2 weeks, continuing until either disease progression or unacceptable toxicity. The study used CyTOF and TCR beta sequencing to define a peripheral blood immune signature of response to PD-1 blockade in classical Hodgkin lymphoma.

About this clone: No antigen is known for it. Base quality data are lacking; no much larger clone is found one base away.

The intended sense of this specimen's time point label: cycle 2 day 1 (C2D1) of nivolumab. Relapse after autologous stem cell transplantation had occurred in all trial patients, and cohorts A, B and C were distinguished by prior brentuximab vedotin exposure. The trial cohort comprised some 60 patients with relapsed/refractory classical Hodgkin lymphoma whose best overall responses were complete response, partial response or progressive disease. In the multi-cohort phase II CheckMate 205 trial, trial patients received single-agent nivolumab. An independent review committee assessed best overall response using the 2007 International Working Group response criteria. Trial PBMCs were obtained immediately prior to nivolumab initiation (C1D1) and on therapy at cycle 2 day 1 and cycle 4 day 1. Peripheral blood was collected in 8 mL Vacutainer Cell Preparation Tubes, from which PBMCs were isolated by centrifugation and then cryopreserved.

The trim is 5 bases for V and 5 bases for J, with a gap of 19 bases between the germline ends. The CDR3 covers 16 residues, taking in both the cysteine and the phenylalanine. Only the CDR3 portion is preserved as DNA: 48 bases, with reading frame beginning at the first base. The germline V gene provides CDR1 MDHEN and CDR2 SYDVKM. General conclusions and limits of the study: Baseline TCR diversity was reported to be lower in newly diagnosed patients than in healthy donors and to be lower still in relapsed/refractory patients. Lower diversity was observed in patients in whom nivolumab was started less than 1 year after ASCT, and these patients were excluded from later analyses so that confounding by immune reconstitution would be avoided. Baseline diversity similar to that of newly diagnosed patients was observed in trial patients achieving complete response, whereas significantly lower diversity was observed in partial responders and progressors. By C4D1, a significant rise was seen in CD4+ TCR diversity but not in CD8+ TCR diversity (p=0.0027 vs p=0.16), and the rise was most apparent among complete responders (p=0.02). Only a single clinical trial cohort was studied, and what caused the repertoire differences, possibly disease activity or prior therapy, remained undefined.

The Qiagen DNeasy kit was used to extract genomic DNA from unsorted PBMCs and from the negatively selected CD4+ and CD8+ fractions. TCR beta CDR3 regions were amplified by immunoSEQ multiplex PCR using primers annealing to V and J segments. A synthetic immune receptor repertoire was used to minimize amplification bias, and any residual bias was removed computationally once sequencing was done. On the authors' methods: Custom Python scripts were used to quantify repertoire diversity as the Shannon entropy index. Unsorted, CD4+ and CD8+ repertoires were examined separately, except in combined analyses, for which CD4+ and CD8+ sequences were merged in silico. Clonal expansion was defined as at least a 2-fold frequency increase after treatment relative to C1D1, with a pseudocount of 0.5 for undetected baseline clones. Clones with 0 or 1 copy at C1D1 were defined as singleton clones, while clones with 2 or more copies were defined as non-singleton clones. Clones expanded in unsorted samples were annotated as CD4+, CD8+ or unknown by matching protein sequences in sorted samples from the same patient. Wilcoxon tests were applied to paired samples to test diversity changes from C1D1 to C4D1. In its TCRdb copy, this immuneACCESS table keeps in-frame sequences only and misses some clones. Where compared with another copy, unresolved V genes explain less than half of these, and the others have no known cause. Clonal size and the V and J genes are those of that table, whereas D and trimming came from the DNA. The sample table shows around 100,000 clones, and around 89% are seen once. The ten largest clones add up to about 7.1% of the sample.

The material was peripheral blood mononuclear cells (PBMCs), obtained before the second cycle of nivolumab. This clonotype originated in a human donor with classical Hodgkin lymphoma. The chain uses TRBV28 and TRBJ2-1, and the D gene may be TRBD1, 6 bases matching. The bases read TGTGCCAGCAGTACGGCCGGCAGGGGAAGGGACAATGAGCAGTTCTTC. This sequence encodes CASSTAGRGRDNEQFF.